The 14 T cell receptor beta chains presented below share a single source sample, sequenced in a study of T cell responses to AZD1222 COVID-19 vaccine. Sequenced by immunoSEQ multiplex PCR; TCRdb stores in-frame clones only, minus some. The sample lists 130,000 or so clones; over 90% were seen once. The sequences come from peripheral blood, collected on day 0 of AZD1222 vaccination. These TCRs come from an adult in good health.

The chain has TRBV5-5 and TRBJ1-1; D is unresolved. The CDR3 has 14 amino acids. V dropped 0 bases and J dropped 2 bases, with 8 bases sitting between them. Germline V gene sequence: CDR1 SGHKS, CDR2 YYEKEE (reference sequence). The DNA of the CDR3 is TGTGCCAGCAGCTTGGGTTCATCTAACACTGAAGCTTTCTTT. Its protein is CASSLGSSNTEAFF.

The CDR3 DNA sequence: TGTGCCAGCAGCCCCTCCAACCCGCAGTACACAGATACGCAGTATTTT. Translating gives CASSPSNPQYTDTQYF. The chain has TRBV3-1 (or the pseudogene TRBV3-2) and TRBJ2-3; D remains ambiguous. The CDR3 extends over 16 amino acids. V shed 4 bases and J shed 2 bases, with 16 bases lying between them. Looked up from germline, CDR1 is LGHDT and CDR2 is YNNKEL (reference sequence).

The genes are TRBV4-2 and TRBJ2-1, with 11 positions matching TRBD1. In germline, CDR1 is LGHNA, CDR2 YNFKEQ. V dropped 3 bases and J dropped 3; count of bases not matched to a gene: 7. The length of the CDR3 is 17 residues. The CDR3 here is CASSQDRGRRVYNEQFF. The DNA for the CDR3 is TGTGCCAGCAGCCAGGACAGGGGGCGCCGAGTCTACAATGAGCAGTTCTTC.

V usage is TRBV5-1 and J usage is TRBJ1-2, with TRBD1 as a possible D gene (5 bases). Germline assignment: CDR1 SGHRS and CDR2 YFSETQ. V was trimmed by 0 bases and J by 6 bases, leaving 6 bases between them. CDR3 size: 12 residues. CDR3 sequence: CASSLEGDGYTF. The CDR3 DNA reads as TGCGCCAGCAGCTTGGAAGGGGATGGCTACACCTTC.

This rearrangement joins TRBV6-5 to TRBJ2-7, with 7 bases lining up with TRBD1. Trimming cost V 6 bases and J 3 bases; bases outside gene matches: 11. Germline CDR1 MNHEY, CDR2 SVGAGI. CDR3 length: 15 amino acids. CDR3 sequence (DNA): TGTGCCAGCAGCATAACCGGGACAGCGCACTACGAGCAGTACTTC. It codes for CASSITGTAHYEQYF.

The chain employs TRBV2 and TRBJ1-2, with TRBD1 as a possible D gene (6 bases). This CDR3 comprises 13 residues. V was pared by 6 bases and J by 8 bases, with 16 bases between. The germline CDR1 and CDR2 sequences are SNHLY and FYNNEI. The CDR3 DNA reads as TGTGCCAGCAGAGTGGACAGTGGGGCGGGCTACACCTTC. This gives the protein CASRVDSGAGYTF.

CDR3 bases: TGTGCCAGCAGTTCGGGGCGAAATCAGCCCCAGCATTTT. This gives the protein CASSSGRNQPQHF. This chain connects TRBV12-3 or TRBV12-4 to TRBJ1-5; a weak D match, TRBD1 (5 bases). V was clipped by 4 bases and J by 4 bases, with 8 bases between them. CDR3 length: 13 amino acids.

The chain has TRBV4-1 and TRBJ1-2; 7 nucleotides align to TRBD1. CDR1 and CDR2 (germline): MGHRA, YSYEKL. The V segment lost 0 bases and the J segment 1 base; nucleotides outside the gene matches: 8. The CDR3 is 17 residues long. CDR3 coding DNA: TGCGCCAGCAGCCAAGAGATGGGGAGGGGGCTTAACTATGGCTACACCTTC. Encoded protein: CASSQEMGRGLNYGYTF.

V usage is TRBV5-1 and J usage is TRBJ2-3, with a tentative D call TRBD2 (6 bases). V lost 2 bases and J lost 1, with 8 bases in between. The CDR3 loop spans 14 amino acids. Germline V gene lookup returns CDR1 SGHRS and CDR2 YFSETQ. In nucleotides, the CDR3 is TGCGCCAGCAGCTTATGGGGGGGCACAGATACGCAGTATTTT. Its translation is CASSLWGGTDTQYF.

A word on this clone: Other DNA sequences within the sample encode an identical CDR3. The rearrangement links TRBV5-5 to TRBJ1-1; D perhaps matches TRBD1 (5 bases). CDR3 length: 13 residues. The germline CDR1 and CDR2 sequences are SGHKS and YYEKEE (reference sequence). Trimming took 2 bases from V and 2 from J, leaving 7 bases between them. CDR3 sequence (DNA): TGTGCCAGCAGCTTTCAGGGAAACACTGAAGCTTTCTTT. This gives the protein CASSFQGNTEAFF.

The chain recombines TRBV6-5 with TRBJ2-2; 11 bases fit TRBD2. With 4 bases clipped from V and 1 base from J, the junction kept 2 bases outside the gene matches. This CDR3 spans 16 amino acids. Germline V lookup: CDR1 MNHEY, CDR2 SVGAGI. This CDR3 reads CASSFLAGGNTGELFF. In nucleotides, the CDR3 is TGTGCCAGCAGTTTCCTAGCGGGGGGGAACACCGGGGAGCTGTTTTTT.

The genes are TRBV2 and TRBJ1-2, with D hard to call. Trimming pared 3 bases from V and 3 bases from J, leaving 11 bases between. Germline CDR1 SNHLY, CDR2 FYNNEI. This CDR3 is built from 14 residues. DNA for the CDR3: TGTGCCAGCAGTGATCTACTACCATACTATGGCTACACCTTC. This codes for CASSDLLPYYGYTF. Full variable domain (rest looked up from reference TRBV2 and TRBJ1-2): EPEVTQTPSHQVTQMGQEVILRCVPISNHLYFYWYRQILGQKVEFLVSFYNNEISEKSEIFDDQFSVERPDGSNFTLKIRSTKLEDSAMYFCASSDLLPYYGYTFGSGTRLTVV.

The V and J genes are TRBV11-1 and TRBJ1-1; no definite D call. There are 13 residues in the CDR3. V lost 6 bases and J lost 4, with 12 bases in between. Per germline, CDR1 SGHAT and CDR2 FQDESV (reference sequence). CDR3 nucleotide sequence: TGTGCCAGCAGATGGGCTCGGGGCACTGAAGCTTTCTTT. Amino acids: CASRWARGTEAFF.

The chain has TRBV10-2 and TRBJ2-5; D not certain. The germline CDR1 and CDR2 sequences are WSHSY and SAAADI. CDR3 length: 14 amino acids. V was pared by 3 bases and J by 5 bases, with 13 bases between. CDR3 nucleotide sequence: TGCGCCAGCAGTGATCCCCCCCTCGGGGAGACCCAGTACTTC. Translating gives CASSDPPLGETQYF.